This T cell receptor beta chain was retrieved from a study of T cells in Graves' hyperthyroidism and ophthalmopathy. Findings and limits, study-wide: With a median lead of approximately 6.4 months before onset, the model predicted ophthalmopathy. Among clonotypes expanded in thyroid above 0.001, most were also found in blood.

In its sample, this clonotype was seen many times. Antigen: not known. Sample collection date corresponds to first hyperthyroidism diagnosis, prior to any ophthalmopathy symptoms. There were TCR beta CDR3 regions amplified from RNA transcripts. In the first-round RT-PCR of the TCR CDR3, the HTBI primer set was used. From the multiplex PCR reads, TCRdb called clonotypes with MiXCR, one entry per CDR3 protein. The sample contains roughly 130,000 distinct CDR3 sequences, less than 25% of which appear only once. CDR1 is LGHDT and CDR2 is YNNKEL in the germline V gene (reference sequence). The length of the CDR3 is 15 residues. J lost 2 bases, V lost 4 bases, and 6 bases had no gene match.

This rearrangement joins TRBV3-1 to TRBJ2-3, with 7 bases aligning to TRBD2. The sample consisted of blood. The source is a woman in her 50s with Graves' hyperthyroidism that later progressed to Graves' ophthalmopathy. The CDR3: CASSPTSPTTDTQYF. CDR3 nucleotides: TGTGCCAGCAGCCCGACTAGCCCCACCACAGATACGCAGTATTTT.